The clone carrying this T cell receptor (beta chain) showed up many times. The CDR3 is made up of 11 amino acids. V shed 8 bases and J shed 10 bases, with 16 bases lying between them. Germline CDR1 is DFQATT and CDR2 is SNEGSKA (reference sequence). TCRdb reprocessed the RT-PCR reads with MiXCR, giving one entry per CDR3 protein. Among almost 700,000 distinct CDR3 sequences listed, approximately 15% were seen once. The chain couples TRBV20-1 to TRBJ2-3; D not resolved. Sequences were obtained from memory CD4+ T cells from blood. This receptor was identified in a female donor in good health, serving as a healthy control. Here the CDR3 DNA reads TGCAGTACCTTGGTGGTCGAATCGCAGTATTTT. Protein: CSTLVVESQYF.